This T cell receptor beta chain was sequenced during a study of CD8+ T cells in alopecia areata. This clone was detected only a few times. This CDR3 comprises 17 residues. Trimming cost V 0 bases and J 5 bases; bases outside gene matches: 5. Germline V gives CDR1 LNHNV, CDR2 YYDKDF (reference sequence). Extracted RNA was reverse transcribed, and the resulting cDNA served as sequencing template. The table came from immunoSEQ multiplex PCR; TCRdb's copy has only in-frame clones and leaves some out. The repertoire holds about 120,000 clones, with about two fifths as singletons. This chain joins TRBV15 and TRBJ2-1, with 12 positions matching TRBD2. The clonotype originates from a human donor with alopecia areata. The material sequenced was CD4+ T cells sorted from blood. The CDR3 here is CATSRDRWTSGNNEQFF. The DNA for the CDR3 is TGTGCCACCAGCAGAGATCGCTGGACTAGCGGGAACAATGAGCAGTTCTTC.